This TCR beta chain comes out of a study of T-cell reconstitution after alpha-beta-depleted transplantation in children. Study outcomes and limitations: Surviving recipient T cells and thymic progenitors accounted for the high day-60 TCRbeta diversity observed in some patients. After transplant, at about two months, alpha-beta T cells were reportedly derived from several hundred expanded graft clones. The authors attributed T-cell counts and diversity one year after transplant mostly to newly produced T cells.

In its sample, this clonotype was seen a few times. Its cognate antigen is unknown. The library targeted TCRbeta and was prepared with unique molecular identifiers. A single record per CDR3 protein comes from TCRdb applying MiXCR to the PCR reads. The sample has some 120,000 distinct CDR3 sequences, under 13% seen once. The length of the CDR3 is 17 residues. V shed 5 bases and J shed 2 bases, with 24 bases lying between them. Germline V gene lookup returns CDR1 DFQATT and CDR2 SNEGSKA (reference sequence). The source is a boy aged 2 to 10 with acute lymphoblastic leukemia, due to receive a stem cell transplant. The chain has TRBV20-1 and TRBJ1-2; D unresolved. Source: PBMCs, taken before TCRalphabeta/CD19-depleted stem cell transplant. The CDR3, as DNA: TGCAGTGCTCCCCTTTTTATGGGCAGCTCCACAAACTATGGCTACACCTTC. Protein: CSAPLFMGSSTNYGYTF.